The source of this TCR beta chain is a study of blood T cell repertoires in COVID-19. Study-wide background: Material from acute and convalescent COVID-19 was sourced from the United States, Italy and Spain. PBMCs, B-cell-depleted T cells, or T cells provided the cDNA or gDNA that made up the material.

The germline V gene encodes CDR1 MDHEN and CDR2 SYDVKM. This CDR3 spans 13 amino acids. Between the trimmed V and J ends, which lost 2 bases and 3 bases, there was a span of 8 bases. Authors' methods: Amplifying reference gene primers gave estimates of nucleated cell counts. Assay: immunoSEQ multiplex PCR; the TCRdb copy retains only in-frame clones and omits some. Clonal size and the V and J genes are those of that table, whereas D and trimming came from the DNA. The data show tens of thousands of clones, about four fifths seen once. The sequence was collected from a human donor in a cohort sampled during active COVID-19. The chain combines TRBV28 with TRBJ2-7; the D is unclear. The sample consisted of peripheral blood. As DNA, the CDR3 is TGTGCCAGCAGTTTACCCGAGAACTACGAGCAGTACTTC. It codes for CASSLPENYEQYF.